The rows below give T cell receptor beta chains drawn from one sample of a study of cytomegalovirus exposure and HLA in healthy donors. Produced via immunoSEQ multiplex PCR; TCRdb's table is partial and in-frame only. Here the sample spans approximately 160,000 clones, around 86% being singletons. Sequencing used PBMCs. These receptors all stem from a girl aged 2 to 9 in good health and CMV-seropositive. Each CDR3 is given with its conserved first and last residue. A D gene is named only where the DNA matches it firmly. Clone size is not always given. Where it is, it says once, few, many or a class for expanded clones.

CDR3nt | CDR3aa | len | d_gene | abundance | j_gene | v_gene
TGTGCCAGCAGCTGGGGACTAGCGGAGAATGAGCAGTTCTTC | CASSWGLAENEQFF | 14 | TRBD2 | - | TRBJ2-1 | TRBV7-9
TGTGCCAGCAGTGCGGAGAGGCCTCGAGTCGGCAATGAGCAGTTCTTC | CASSAERPRVGNEQFF | 16 | - | - | TRBJ2-1 | TRBV2
TGTGCCAGTAGTATGTGGCGGGAGTCCTACAATGAGCAGTTCTTC | CASSMWRESYNEQFF | 15 | TRBD2 | - | TRBJ2-1 | TRBV19
TGTGCCAGCAGTCCTCTTGCCGGGGGCACAGATACGCAGTATTTT | CASSPLAGGTDTQYF | 15 | - | - | TRBJ2-3 | TRBV28
TGTGCCAGCAGCTTAAGACAGAGCACCGGGGAGCTGTTTTTT | CASSLRQSTGELFF | 14 | - | - | TRBJ2-2 | TRBV11-3
TGTGCCAGCCATGCGGATGGCAATCAGCCCCAGCATTTT | CASHADGNQPQHF | 13 | - | few | TRBJ1-5 | TRBV2
TGCGCCAGCAGCTCAGCGAGTGGGGATACGCAGTATTTT | CASSSASGDTQYF | 13 | - | - | TRBJ2-3 | TRBV5-1
TGTGCCAGCAGCCCGGGGGGAGATACGCAGTATTTT | CASSPGGDTQYF | 12 | TRBD2 | - | TRBJ2-3 | TRBV13
TGCGCCAGCAGCTTGATCACTGGGGCCAACGTCCTGACTTTC | CASSLITGANVLTF | 14 | - | few | TRBJ2-6 | TRBV5-1
TGTGCCAGCAGCCCAGGGGAGACCCAGTACTTC | CASSPGETQYF | 11 | - | - | TRBJ2-5 | TRBV7-6
TGCGCCAGCAGCCAAGAGAGGGGGAACGCCGGGGAGCTGTTTTTT | CASSQERGNAGELFF | 15 | - | - | TRBJ2-2 | TRBV4-1
TGTGCCAGCACCCGGACTCCAAGCTCCTACGAGCAGTACTTC | CASTRTPSSYEQYF | 14 | - | - | TRBJ2-7 | TRBV27
TGTGCCAGCAGTTCCCGGACAGCATCCAAGAAGACCCAGTACTTC | CASSSRTASKKTQYF | 15 | - | - | TRBJ2-5 | TRBV28
TGTGCCAGCAGTTACTCGGGACTCTTGAGCTCCTACGAGCAGTACTTC | CASSYSGLLSSYEQYF | 16 | - | - | TRBJ2-7 | TRBV6-6
TGTGCCAGCAGCCTCCGTCGGTTTCTTGAGCAGTTCTTC | CASSLRRFLEQFF | 13 | - | - | TRBJ2-1 | TRBV7-2
TGTGCCAGTTCGGTTCGTGGCAGGGTGAGTTCCTACGAGCAGTACTTC | CASSVRGRVSSYEQYF | 16 | - | - | TRBJ2-7 | TRBV18
TGTGCCAGCAGTTACTCGGGGCACAACACAGATACGCAGTATTTT | CASSYSGHNTDTQYF | 15 | - | - | TRBJ2-3 | TRBV6-6
TGTGCCAGCAAAAGGGACAGGGCTTACACCGGGGAGCTGTTTTTT | CASKRDRAYTGELFF | 15 | TRBD1 | - | TRBJ2-2 | TRBV28
TGTGCCAGCAGTGAAGTGAGCTATGGCTACACCTTC | CASSEVSYGYTF | 12 | - | - | TRBJ1-2 | TRBV6-1
TGTGCCAGCACCCGGGGTGCGAGGAACACCATATATTTT | CASTRGARNTIYF | 13 | - | - | TRBJ1-3 | TRBV6-5
TGTGCCAGCATAGTTGCCCACACTGAAGCTTTCTTT | CASIVAHTEAFF | 12 | - | - | TRBJ1-1 | TRBV2
TGCGCCAGCAGCTTGGGACCTAGGAGGGAGACCCAGTACTTC | CASSLGPRRETQYF | 14 | - | - | TRBJ2-5 | TRBV5-1
TGTGCCAGTAGTCCCGGGAACACTGAAGCTTTCTTT | CASSPGNTEAFF | 12 | - | - | TRBJ1-1 | TRBV19
TGTGCCAGCAGTCCCCTAGGATTACAGGGCGACTATGGCTACACCTTC | CASSPLGLQGDYGYTF | 16 | - | once | TRBJ1-2 | TRBV28
TGTGCCAGCAGTTACGGTAGAATGCAAGAGACCCAGTACTTC | CASSYGRMQETQYF | 14 | - | - | TRBJ2-5 | TRBV6-6
TGTGCCAGCAGAATACAGGGGCCCGGGGCTTTCTTT | CASRIQGPGAFF | 12 | TRBD1 | - | TRBJ1-1 | TRBV28
TGTGCCAGCAGCAGTGTCGGGAGGGCGAATGAGCAGTTCTTC | CASSSVGRANEQFF | 14 | TRBD2 | - | TRBJ2-1 | TRBV6-5
TGTGCCAGCAGCTTAGGCGGGAGCTCCTACGAGCAGTACTTC | CASSLGGSSYEQYF | 14 | - | - | TRBJ2-7 | TRBV13
TGCGCCAGCAGCCAAGTCTTGGGGGGAAACACAGATACGCAGTATTTT | CASSQVLGGNTDTQYF | 16 | - | - | TRBJ2-3 | TRBV4-1
TGTGCCAGCAGTTACGTCGAGCTAAACTATGGCTACACCTTC | CASSYVELNYGYTF | 14 | - | - | TRBJ1-2 | TRBV6-5
TGTGCCAGCAGTACATGGGGCGAACTCTACGAGCAGTACTTC | CASSTWGELYEQYF | 14 | - | - | TRBJ2-7 | TRBV27
TGTGCCAGCAGTTTATGCACAGCGCAGGAAAAGAAAGTGCGGGACACTGAAGCTTTCTTT | CASSLCTAQEKKVRDTEAFF | 20 | - | - | TRBJ1-1 | TRBV28
TGCAGCGTTGGAGGGACTAGCGGGATTAACTACGAGCAGTACTTC | CSVGGTSGINYEQYF | 15 | TRBD2 | - | TRBJ2-7 | TRBV29-1
TGTGCCTGGAGTCTCCCGGACAGGAGTCTTACCTACGAGCAGTACTTC | CAWSLPDRSLTYEQYF | 16 | TRBD1 | - | TRBJ2-7 | TRBV30
TGTGCCTGGAGGCCCGAGGGATCGTCTGGGCAGTTCTTC | CAWRPEGSSGQFF | 13 | - | - | TRBJ2-1 | TRBV30
TGTGCCAGCAGCTTACCGGGGGGGAACACTGAAGCTTTCTTT | CASSLPGGNTEAFF | 14 | - | - | TRBJ1-1 | TRBV5-4
TGTGCCAGCTCACTGAGAAGCAGACTCAACACAGATACGCAGTATTTT | CASSLRSRLNTDTQYF | 16 | - | once | TRBJ2-3 | TRBV18
TGTGCCAGCAGCTCCAGGGAAGGCCCCAACACCGGGGAGCTGTTTTTT | CASSSREGPNTGELFF | 16 | - | - | TRBJ2-2 | TRBV7-9
TGTGCCAGCAGCTTAGACTCGGGGGGCTGGGGTAACTATGGCTACACCTTC | CASSLDSGGWGNYGYTF | 17 | - | - | TRBJ1-2 | TRBV11-2
TGTGCCAGCGGAGTAGCGGGGCAAGATGAGCAGTTCTTC | CASGVAGQDEQFF | 13 | TRBD2 | few | TRBJ2-1 | TRBV27
TGTGCCAGCAGCCATCGACAGGAAAAACTGTTTTTT | CASSHRQEKLFF | 12 | - | - | TRBJ1-4 | TRBV7-9
TGTGCCAGAAGCCGACGGGGAGAGACCCAGTACTTC | CARSRRGETQYF | 12 | - | - | TRBJ2-5 | TRBV5-3